This TCR beta chain appears in the sequencing data of a study of blood T cell repertoires in COVID-19 (dated by TCRdb to 2020 to 2021). Notes on the research overall: Samples from collaborators originated in the United States, Italy and Spain and spanned both the acute and convalescent phases of COVID-19. The repertoires were released in a freely available public database intended as a resource for research on the immune response to SARS-CoV-2. Deeply sampled blood TCRbeta repertoires from subjects exposed to, actively infected with, or recovered from COVID-19 were included in the dataset. A de-identified subject ID, COVID-19 status, age in years and sex were almost always included in the sample metadata. Samples were obtained from the ongoing ImmuneRACE study (first 160 participants) and from 950 to 1,500 subjects provided by 6 global collaborators. The material from the prospective study consisted of cDNA or gDNA derived from T cells, B-cell-depleted T cells, or PBMCs. HLA class I and class II types, where available, came from metadata supplied by the sample provider rather than from assay-based typing.

The study at large found these results: How much clinical and demographic metadata was included differed by source and by participant, and the metadata was provided uncurated.

Turning to this clone: This receptor's antigen is unknown. The input lacks base qualities; no much larger clone sits a single base away.

TCRbeta CDR3 regions were amplified from genomic DNA by means of the immunoSEQ Assay, a bias-controlled multiplex PCR. Concerning the study's data processing: Within the assay, amplification of reference gene primers was used to estimate how many nucleated cells each sample contained. Sequence reads were collapsed and filtered to measure the absolute abundance of every unique TCRbeta CDR3 rearrangement. Productive Simpson clonality was computed per sample as the square root of Simpson's diversity index over productive rearrangements. TCRdb took this table from immuneACCESS and kept in-frame rearrangements with V and J called. Such tables lack part of the clones; where checked against another copy, unresolved V genes explain under half of the gap, and the rest is unexplained. D and trimming come from the DNA, and the V and J calls and clone size come from that table. Here the sample has about 33,000 clones; 70% to 85% occur a single time. Jointly, the top ten make up 13% of the sample.

The collaborating institutions used their own protocols to collect whole blood in K2EDTA tubes. For TCRbeta analysis, collaborators shipped samples as frozen whole blood, isolated PBMCs, or DNA extracted from either of those sample types. Sequenced input: peripheral blood. The TCR originated in a human donor in a cohort sampled during active COVID-19.

The CDR3 protein: CASSPLRSGGSTGELFF. The nucleotides are TGTGCCAGCAGCCCACTCCGTAGCGGGGGATCTACCGGGGAGCTGTTTTTT. The receptor chain draws on TRBV14 and TRBJ2-2, and TRBD2 matches 9 of the central bases. Sequences SGHDN (CDR1) and FVKESK (CDR2) are obtained from the germline V gene. V ends up 4 bases short and J 5 bases short, with an unmatched junction base count of 11. From the cysteine through the phenylalanine, the CDR3 covers 17 amino acids. The entry retains the CDR3 DNA only, 51 bases that are in frame from base 1.